One and the same sample provided the 12 T cell receptor beta chains below, sequenced in a study of T cell responses to AZD1222 COVID-19 vaccine. Profiling relied on immunoSEQ multiplex PCR, and the TCRdb table lists in-frame clones only, not all of them. In the table there are 120,000 or so clones, about 89% of which are singletons. The sequenced sample was peripheral blood, obtained on day 0 of AZD1222 vaccination. These receptors all come from an adult in good health.

This sequence joins TRBV10-3 and TRBJ1-1, with TRBD1 matching over 8 bases. Germline CDR1 reads ENHRY; CDR2 reads SYGVKD. V was clipped by 6 bases and J by 1 base; unmatched bases: 7. There are 15 residues in the CDR3. CDR3 bases: TGTGCCATCAGCGAGAGGACAGGGTCGAACACTGAAGCTTTCTTT. This codes for CAISERTGSNTEAFF.

V is TRBV30 and J is TRBJ1-5, with D possibly matching TRBD1 (5 bases). Deletions cut 0 bases from V and 3 bases from J, with 6 bases between. CDR3 length equals 13 residues. Looked up from germline, CDR1 is GTSNPN and CDR2 is SVGIG (reference sequence). DNA for the CDR3: TGTGCCTGGAGTGTACAGGCCAATCAGCCCCAGCATTTT. This encodes CAWSVQANQPQHF. Filled out from reference TRBV30 and TRBJ1-5, the complete variable domain reads SQTIHQWPATLVQPVGSPLSLECTVEGTSNPNLYWYRQAAGRGLQLLFYSVGIGQISSEVPQNLSASRPQDRQFILSSKKLLLSDSGFYLCAWSVQANQPQHFGDGTRLSIL.

The chain combines TRBV6-5 with TRBJ1-3; D is unresolved. The V end lost 4 bases, the J end lost 4 bases, and 2 bases lay between the germline ends. The CDR3 is 11 residues long. Germline CDR1 MNHEY, CDR2 SVGAGI. CDR3 sequence reads: CASSWGNTIYF. The CDR3 DNA is TGTGCCAGCAGTTGGGGAAACACCATATATTTT.

The chain combines TRBV30 with TRBJ2-1, with D perhaps TRBD2 (7 bases). Trimming removed 3 bases from V and 7 bases from J, with 25 bases in between. CDR3 size: 17 residues. CDR1 and CDR2 from the germline V gene are GTSNPN and SVGIG (reference sequence). The CDR3 nucleotides read TGTGCCTGGAGCCCGACGCGGGGGCGTGGATTTCTGAATGAGCAGTTCTTC. Its protein product is CAWSPTRGRGFLNEQFF.

The chain recombines TRBV12-3 or TRBV12-4 with TRBJ1-1, with D perhaps TRBD1 (6 bases). The CDR3 length is 13 residues. With 5 bases removed from V and 2 bases from J, the gap between germline ends came to 9 bases. Written as DNA, the CDR3 is TGTGCCAGCAGTGCGGGACAAAACACTGAAGCTTTCTTT. This gives the protein CASSAGQNTEAFF.

The table lists this clone with a few counts. This rearrangement joins TRBV19 to TRBJ1-1; D remains unclear. Between the trimmed V and J ends, which lost 7 bases and 5 bases, there was a span of 17 bases. Germline values: CDR1 LNHDA, CDR2 SQIVND (reference sequence). This CDR3 comprises 14 residues. Written as DNA, the CDR3 is TGTGCCAGTACCTCTCGGCGGGAAGGGACTGAAGCTTTCTTT. Translating it yields CASTSRREGTEAFF.

The rearrangement uses TRBV11-2 and TRBJ2-5; TRBD1 agrees at 9 bases. The germline V gene encodes CDR1 SGHAT and CDR2 FQNNGV. Trimming at V came to 4 bases and at J to 4 bases, leaving 4 bases not matched to a gene. CDR3 length equals 14 residues. The CDR3 is CASSSRTGVETQYF. The CDR3 nucleotides are TGTGCCAGCAGCTCTCGGACAGGGGTAGAGACCCAGTACTTC.

This clone is a singleton in its sample. This chain joins TRBV10-3 and TRBJ1-1, with 7 bases lining up with TRBD1. Germline V gene sequence: CDR1 ENHRY, CDR2 SYGVKD. The J segment lost 3 bases and the V segment lost 8 bases, leaving 15 bases of the junction unmatched. The CDR3 spans 16 residues. The CDR3 DNA sequence: TGTGCCATCGGGGCGCACAGGGGCGGGATGGACACTGAAGCTTTCTTT. It is translated as CAIGAHRGGMDTEAFF.

The CDR3 is CASSPSGRFETQYF. CDR3 DNA: TGTGCCAGCAGTCCCAGCGGGAGGTTCGAGACCCAGTACTTC. J is TRBJ2-5 and V is TRBV2, with TRBD2 matching 9 bases. Losses at the gene ends were 5 bases for V and 5 bases for J; bases not matched to a gene: 6. Germline lookup yields CDR1 SNHLY and CDR2 FYNNEI. The CDR3 extends over 14 amino acids.

V is TRBV5-1 and J is TRBJ2-1; D possibly corresponds to TRBD2 (5 bases). Germline-derived CDR1 and CDR2 are SGHRS and YFSETQ. Trimming left V 0 bases short and J 4 bases short, with 11 bases between. The CDR3 contains 15 residues. The CDR3 nucleotides read TGCGCCAGCAGCTTGGTAGGGAGCGGATACAATGAGCAGTTCTTC. Translating gives CASSLVGSGYNEQFF.

The chain carries TRBV6-5 and TRBJ1-2, with D unclear. CDR1 and CDR2 (germline): MNHEY, SVGAGI. The length of the CDR3 is 13 residues. V was trimmed by 6 bases and J by 2 bases, leaving 10 bases between them. CDR3 in amino acids: CASRRDTNYGYTF. Written as DNA, the CDR3 is TGTGCCAGCAGACGCGACACCAACTATGGCTACACCTTC.

The genes are TRBV7-2 and TRBJ2-1; 10 nucleotides agree with TRBD2. V dropped 4 bases and J dropped 4; count of bases not matched to a gene: 4. The CDR3 covers 15 residues. Germline V gives CDR1 SGHTA, CDR2 FQGNSA. The CDR3 DNA is TGTGCCAGCAGCTACCTAGCGGGAGAATACAATGAGCAGTTCTTC. Translating gives CASSYLAGEYNEQFF.